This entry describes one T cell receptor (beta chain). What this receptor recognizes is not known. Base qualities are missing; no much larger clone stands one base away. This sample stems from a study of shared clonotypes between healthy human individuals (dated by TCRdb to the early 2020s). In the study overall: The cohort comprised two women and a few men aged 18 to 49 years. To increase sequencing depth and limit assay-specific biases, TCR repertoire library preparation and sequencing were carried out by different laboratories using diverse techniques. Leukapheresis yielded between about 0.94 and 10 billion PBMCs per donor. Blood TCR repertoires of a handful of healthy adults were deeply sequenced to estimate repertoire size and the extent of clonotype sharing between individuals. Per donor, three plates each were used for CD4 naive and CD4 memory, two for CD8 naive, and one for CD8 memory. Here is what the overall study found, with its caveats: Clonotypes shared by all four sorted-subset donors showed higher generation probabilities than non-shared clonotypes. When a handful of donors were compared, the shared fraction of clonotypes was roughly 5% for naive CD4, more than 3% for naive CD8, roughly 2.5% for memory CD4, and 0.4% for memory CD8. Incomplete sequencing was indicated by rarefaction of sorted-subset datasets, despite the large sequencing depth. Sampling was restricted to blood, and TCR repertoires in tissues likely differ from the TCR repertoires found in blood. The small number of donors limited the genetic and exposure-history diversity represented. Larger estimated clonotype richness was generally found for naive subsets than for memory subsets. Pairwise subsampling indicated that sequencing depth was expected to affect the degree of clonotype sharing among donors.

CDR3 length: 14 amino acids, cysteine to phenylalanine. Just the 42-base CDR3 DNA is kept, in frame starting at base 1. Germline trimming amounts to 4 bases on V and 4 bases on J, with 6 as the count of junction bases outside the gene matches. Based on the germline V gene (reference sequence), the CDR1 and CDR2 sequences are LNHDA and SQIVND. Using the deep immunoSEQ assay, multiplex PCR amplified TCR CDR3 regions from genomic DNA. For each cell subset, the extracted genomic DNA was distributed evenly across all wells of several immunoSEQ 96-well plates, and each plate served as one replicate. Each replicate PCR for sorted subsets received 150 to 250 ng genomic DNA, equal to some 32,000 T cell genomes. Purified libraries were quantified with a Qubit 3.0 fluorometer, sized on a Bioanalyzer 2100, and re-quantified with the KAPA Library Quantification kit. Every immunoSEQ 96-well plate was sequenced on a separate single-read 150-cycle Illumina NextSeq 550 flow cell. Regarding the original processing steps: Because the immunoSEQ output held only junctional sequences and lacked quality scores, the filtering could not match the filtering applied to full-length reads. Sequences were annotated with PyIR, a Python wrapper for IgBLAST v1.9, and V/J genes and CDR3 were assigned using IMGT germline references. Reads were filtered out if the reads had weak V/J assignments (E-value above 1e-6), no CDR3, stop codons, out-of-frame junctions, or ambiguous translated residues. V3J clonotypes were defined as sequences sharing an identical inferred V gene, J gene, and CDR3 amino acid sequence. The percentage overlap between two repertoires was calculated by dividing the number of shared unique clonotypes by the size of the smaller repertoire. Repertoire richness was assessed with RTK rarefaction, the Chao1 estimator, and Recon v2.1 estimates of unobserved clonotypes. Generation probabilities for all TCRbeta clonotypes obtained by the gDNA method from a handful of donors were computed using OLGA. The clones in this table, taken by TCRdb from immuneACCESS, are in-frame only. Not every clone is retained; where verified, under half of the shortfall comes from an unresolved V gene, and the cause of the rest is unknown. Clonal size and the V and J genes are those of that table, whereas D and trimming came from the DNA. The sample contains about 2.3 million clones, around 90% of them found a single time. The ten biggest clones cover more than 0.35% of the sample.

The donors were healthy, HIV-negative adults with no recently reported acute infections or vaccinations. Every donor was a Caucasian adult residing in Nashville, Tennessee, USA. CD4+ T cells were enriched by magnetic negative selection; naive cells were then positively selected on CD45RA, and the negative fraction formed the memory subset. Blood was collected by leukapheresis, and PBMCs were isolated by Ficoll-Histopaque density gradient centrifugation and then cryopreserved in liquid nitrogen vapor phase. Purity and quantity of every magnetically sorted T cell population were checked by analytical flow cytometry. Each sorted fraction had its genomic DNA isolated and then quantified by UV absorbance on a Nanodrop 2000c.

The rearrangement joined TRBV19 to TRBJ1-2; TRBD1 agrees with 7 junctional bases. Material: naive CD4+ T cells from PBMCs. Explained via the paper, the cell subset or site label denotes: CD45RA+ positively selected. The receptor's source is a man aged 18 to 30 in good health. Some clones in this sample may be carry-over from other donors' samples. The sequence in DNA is TGTGCCAGTAGTAAGGGACAGACTTTCTATGGCTACACCTTC. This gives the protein CASSKGQTFYGYTF.